The rows below give T cell receptor beta chains drawn from one sample of a study of cytotoxic CD8 clonotypes in ibrutinib-treated CLL. The repertoire was sequenced with immunoSEQ multiplex PCR; TCRdb's copy has only in-frame clones and lacks some. The table includes about 130,000 clones, 75% to 80% detected once. The sequences come from PBMCs, collected after 24 months of ibrutinib treatment. These receptors all come from a human donor with chronic lymphocytic leukemia. CDR3s include the opening cysteine and the closing phenylalanine or tryptophan. Fields, in order: clone size, J gene, D gene, V gene, CDR3 protein, CDR3 DNA. The D gene is left open where the match is weak. Size values are once, few and many counts, or a class for expanded clones, and some rows have none.

clone_size: .
j_call: TRBJ1-1
d_call: .
v_call: TRBV19
cdr3_aa: CAVNGPDGTEAFF
cdr3_nt: TGTGCCGTTAACGGACCGGACGGAACTGAAGCTTTCTTT

clone_size: .
j_call: TRBJ2-2
d_call: .
v_call: TRBV10-3
cdr3_aa: CAISGGAGELFF
cdr3_nt: TGTGCCATCAGTGGGGGGGCCGGGGAGCTGTTTTTT

clone_size: .
j_call: TRBJ2-7
d_call: .
v_call: TRBV28
cdr3_aa: CASMGAGWVAYEQYF
cdr3_nt: TGTGCCAGCATGGGTGCGGGTTGGGTGGCCTACGAGCAGTACTTC

clone_size: .
j_call: TRBJ2-3
d_call: .
v_call: TRBV7-2
cdr3_aa: CASSLVRDTQYF
cdr3_nt: TGTGCCAGCAGCTTAGTGAGAGATACGCAGTATTTT

clone_size: .
j_call: TRBJ2-3
d_call: .
v_call: TRBV9
cdr3_aa: CASSVVRGPADTQYF
cdr3_nt: TGTGCCAGCAGCGTAGTGCGGGGGCCCGCGGATACGCAGTATTTT

clone_size: .
j_call: TRBJ1-1
d_call: .
v_call: TRBV5-1
cdr3_aa: CASSLLHRVGTEAFF
cdr3_nt: TGCGCCAGCAGCTTGCTCCACAGGGTTGGCACTGAAGCTTTCTTT

clone_size: .
j_call: TRBJ1-6
d_call: TRBD1
v_call: TRBV6-6
cdr3_aa: CASTTQGQGNSPLHF
cdr3_nt: TGTGCCAGCACCACCCAGGGACAGGGGAATTCACCCCTCCACTTT

clone_size: .
j_call: TRBJ2-7
d_call: .
v_call: TRBV6-5
cdr3_aa: CASGPYEQYF
cdr3_nt: TGTGCCAGCGGACCTTACGAGCAGTACTTC

clone_size: .
j_call: TRBJ2-3
d_call: .
v_call: TRBV7-2
cdr3_aa: CASSPHGGSTDTQYF
cdr3_nt: TGTGCCAGCAGCCCCCACGGAGGGAGCACAGATACGCAGTATTTT

clone_size: .
j_call: TRBJ1-3
d_call: .
v_call: TRBV5-1
cdr3_aa: CASSPGSGNTIYF
cdr3_nt: TGCGCCAGCTCCCCCGGTTCTGGAAACACCATATATTTT

clone_size: .
j_call: TRBJ1-2
d_call: .
v_call: TRBV19
cdr3_aa: CASSPTRDTLGYTF
cdr3_nt: TGTGCCAGTAGCCCAACCCGGGACACCTTGGGCTACACCTTC

clone_size: .
j_call: TRBJ2-5
d_call: .
v_call: TRBV7-2
cdr3_aa: CASSLAEGVETQYF
cdr3_nt: TGTGCCAGCAGCTTAGCGGAGGGGGTGGAGACCCAGTACTTC

clone_size: .
j_call: TRBJ2-2
d_call: TRBD1
v_call: TRBV7-9
cdr3_aa: CASSQGQGAGELFF
cdr3_nt: TGTGCCAGCAGCCAAGGACAGGGGGCAGGGGAGCTGTTTTTT

clone_size: once
j_call: TRBJ1-2
d_call: TRBD1
v_call: TRBV28
cdr3_aa: CASSLLDRATYGYTF
cdr3_nt: TGTGCCAGCAGTTTATTAGACAGGGCCACCTATGGCTACACCTTC

clone_size: .
j_call: TRBJ2-7
d_call: .
v_call: TRBV9
cdr3_aa: CASSARGRGEQYF
cdr3_nt: TGTGCCAGCAGCGCCAGGGGTCGGGGAGAGCAGTACTTC

clone_size: .
j_call: TRBJ1-2
d_call: .
v_call: TRBV11-2
cdr3_aa: CASSLDLASRGYTF
cdr3_nt: TGTGCCAGCAGCTTAGATCTGGCCTCCAGGGGCTACACCTTC

clone_size: .
j_call: TRBJ2-3
d_call: .
v_call: TRBV7-2
cdr3_aa: CASSLLGTTDTQYF
cdr3_nt: TGTGCCAGCAGCTTATTGGGAACCACAGATACGCAGTATTTT

clone_size: .
j_call: TRBJ2-1
d_call: .
v_call: TRBV30
cdr3_aa: CAWTPGTATYNEQFF
cdr3_nt: TGTGCCTGGACCCCCGGGACGGCGACCTACAATGAGCAGTTCTTC

clone_size: .
j_call: TRBJ2-2
d_call: TRBD2
v_call: TRBV6-6
cdr3_aa: CASRLPGLTGELFF
cdr3_nt: TGTGCCAGCCGACTCCCGGGACTAACCGGGGAGCTGTTTTTT

clone_size: .
j_call: TRBJ2-3
d_call: .
v_call: TRBV27
cdr3_aa: CASSSRRPQETDTQYF
cdr3_nt: TGTGCCAGCAGTTCAAGGAGACCACAGGAAACAGATACGCAGTATTTT

clone_size: .
j_call: TRBJ1-3
d_call: .
v_call: TRBV19
cdr3_aa: CASQGLNSGNTIYF
cdr3_nt: TGTGCCAGCCAGGGCCTTAACTCTGGAAACACCATATATTTT

clone_size: few
j_call: TRBJ1-1
d_call: TRBD1
v_call: TRBV6-5
cdr3_aa: CASSDRANTEAFF
cdr3_nt: TGTGCCAGCAGTGACAGGGCCAACACTGAAGCTTTCTTT

clone_size: .
j_call: TRBJ2-7
d_call: TRBD1
v_call: TRBV9
cdr3_aa: CASSVTGGGEQYF
cdr3_nt: TGTGCCAGCAGCGTGACAGGGGGGGGCGAGCAGTACTTC

clone_size: few
j_call: TRBJ2-7
d_call: .
v_call: TRBV29-1
cdr3_aa: CSVGTPYEQYF
cdr3_nt: TGCAGCGTCGGGACGCCCTACGAGCAGTACTTC

clone_size: few
j_call: TRBJ2-3
d_call: TRBD2
v_call: TRBV9
cdr3_aa: CASSPRTSGTTDTQYF
cdr3_nt: TGTGCCAGCAGCCCGCGGACTAGCGGCACCACAGATACGCAGTATTTT

clone_size: .
j_call: TRBJ1-4
d_call: .
v_call: TRBV11-2
cdr3_aa: CASSLDAPGNNEKLFF
cdr3_nt: TGTGCCAGCAGCTTAGATGCGCCAGGGAATAATGAAAAACTGTTTTTT

clone_size: .
j_call: TRBJ2-5
d_call: TRBD2
v_call: TRBV6-6
cdr3_aa: CASSYPWGGQETQYF
cdr3_nt: TGTGCCAGCAGTTACCCTTGGGGGGGGCAAGAGACCCAGTACTTC

clone_size: .
j_call: TRBJ1-2
d_call: .
v_call: TRBV7-2
cdr3_aa: CASSLWSANYGYTF
cdr3_nt: TGTGCCAGCAGCTTATGGTCAGCTAACTATGGCTACACCTTC

clone_size: .
j_call: TRBJ2-3
d_call: .
v_call: TRBV5-1
cdr3_aa: CASRRDPSTDTQYF
cdr3_nt: TGCGCCAGCAGGCGGGACCCTAGCACAGATACGCAGTATTTT

clone_size: .
j_call: TRBJ2-3
d_call: TRBD2
v_call: TRBV28
cdr3_aa: CASSNGGGTDTQYF
cdr3_nt: TGTGCCAGCAGCAACGGGGGGGGGACAGATACGCAGTATTTT

clone_size: .
j_call: TRBJ2-7
d_call: .
v_call: TRBV11-2
cdr3_aa: CASGHQPSYEQYF
cdr3_nt: TGTGCCAGCGGGCACCAACCTTCCTACGAGCAGTACTTC

clone_size: .
j_call: TRBJ1-5
d_call: TRBD1
v_call: TRBV6-1
cdr3_aa: CASRTGQTSNQPQHF
cdr3_nt: TGTGCCAGCAGAACGGGACAGACCAGCAATCAGCCCCAGCATTTT

clone_size: .
j_call: TRBJ1-1
d_call: .
v_call: TRBV6-5
cdr3_aa: CASSTMPSEAFF
cdr3_nt: TGTGCCAGCAGTACCATGCCCTCTGAAGCTTTCTTT

clone_size: .
j_call: TRBJ1-6
d_call: TRBD1
v_call: TRBV2
cdr3_aa: CASSGDRGWGPLHF
cdr3_nt: TGTGCCAGCAGTGGGGACAGGGGTTGGGGTCCCCTCCACTTT

clone_size: .
j_call: TRBJ2-3
d_call: .
v_call: TRBV7-2
cdr3_aa: CASVPWDGRTDTQYF
cdr3_nt: TGTGCCAGCGTCCCTTGGGACGGCCGCACAGATACGCAGTATTTT

clone_size: few
j_call: TRBJ2-7
d_call: .
v_call: TRBV29-1
cdr3_aa: CSVEDLLRNEQYF
cdr3_nt: TGCAGCGTCGAGGATCTCCTAAGGAACGAGCAGTACTTC

clone_size: .
j_call: TRBJ2-1
d_call: .
v_call: TRBV7-2
cdr3_aa: CASSLSGYNEQFF
cdr3_nt: TGTGCCAGCAGCTTATCGGGGTACAATGAGCAGTTCTTC

clone_size: .
j_call: TRBJ2-6
d_call: .
v_call: TRBV19
cdr3_aa: CASSTKAGAFSGANVLTF
cdr3_nt: TGTGCCAGTAGTACCAAGGCGGGGGCCTTCTCTGGGGCCAACGTCCTGACTTTC

clone_size: once
j_call: TRBJ2-6
d_call: TRBD1
v_call: TRBV2
cdr3_aa: CASSRDRALAGANVLTF
cdr3_nt: TGTGCCAGCAGTCGGGACAGAGCCCTTGCTGGGGCCAACGTCCTGACTTTC

clone_size: .
j_call: TRBJ1-4
d_call: .
v_call: TRBV18
cdr3_aa: CASSPPGGNEKLFF
cdr3_nt: TGTGCCAGCTCACCACCGGGCGGGAATGAAAAACTGTTTTTT

clone_size: .
j_call: TRBJ1-2
d_call: .
v_call: TRBV7-9
cdr3_aa: CASSLGVRGSNYGYTF
cdr3_nt: TGTGCCAGCAGCCTAGGGGTCAGGGGCAGTAACTATGGCTACACCTTC

clone_size: .
j_call: TRBJ2-1
d_call: TRBD1
v_call: TRBV18
cdr3_aa: CASSPKDREVPPIF
cdr3_nt: TGTGCCAGCTCACCAAAGGACAGGGAAGTTCCCCCTATCTTC

clone_size: .
j_call: TRBJ1-1
d_call: .
v_call: TRBV5-1
cdr3_aa: CASSLGGSNTEAFF
cdr3_nt: TGCGCCAGCAGCTTAGGAGGGTCGAACACTGAAGCTTTCTTT

clone_size: .
j_call: TRBJ2-1
d_call: TRBD1
v_call: TRBV7-8
cdr3_aa: CASSLVVWTGIHEQFF
cdr3_nt: TGTGCCAGCAGCTTGGTCGTGTGGACAGGGATCCATGAGCAGTTCTTC

clone_size: .
j_call: TRBJ2-3
d_call: TRBD1
v_call: TRBV11-3
cdr3_aa: CASSLGGQPDTQYF
cdr3_nt: TGTGCCAGCAGCTTAGGGGGACAGCCGGATACGCAGTATTTT

clone_size: .
j_call: TRBJ1-4
d_call: .
v_call: TRBV2
cdr3_aa: CASSPQGGKGEKLFF
cdr3_nt: TGTGCCAGCAGTCCCCAAGGGGGAAAGGGTGAAAAACTGTTTTTT

clone_size: .
j_call: TRBJ1-5
d_call: TRBD1
v_call: TRBV27
cdr3_aa: CASRRGQVNQPQHF
cdr3_nt: TGTGCCAGCAGAAGGGGACAGGTCAATCAGCCCCAGCATTTT

clone_size: .
j_call: TRBJ2-2
d_call: .
v_call: TRBV4-3
cdr3_aa: CASSLQGNTGELFF
cdr3_nt: TGCGCCAGCAGCCTACAGGGGAACACCGGGGAGCTGTTTTTT

clone_size: .
j_call: TRBJ2-5
d_call: .
v_call: TRBV14
cdr3_aa: CASSQSAWETQYF
cdr3_nt: TGTGCCAGCAGCCAAAGTGCCTGGGAGACCCAGTACTTC

clone_size: .
j_call: TRBJ1-2
d_call: .
v_call: TRBV5-1
cdr3_aa: CASSPLPGHNYGYTF
cdr3_nt: TGCGCCAGCAGCCCCCTCCCTGGACATAACTATGGCTACACCTTC

clone_size: .
j_call: TRBJ2-1
d_call: TRBD2
v_call: TRBV5-1
cdr3_aa: CASRPPGLAHQGNEQFF
cdr3_nt: TGCGCCAGCAGACCACCCGGACTAGCCCATCAGGGCAATGAGCAGTTCTTC

clone_size: .
j_call: TRBJ1-3
d_call: TRBD1
v_call: TRBV6-5
cdr3_aa: CASSRGTGLGNTIYF
cdr3_nt: TGTGCCAGCAGTCGCGGGACAGGGTTAGGAAACACCATATATTTT

clone_size: .
j_call: TRBJ2-3
d_call: TRBD2
v_call: TRBV25-1
cdr3_aa: CASTPWAGVGTDTQYF
cdr3_nt: TGTGCCAGCACCCCATGGGCGGGAGTAGGTACAGATACGCAGTATTTT

clone_size: .
j_call: TRBJ1-2
d_call: .
v_call: TRBV7-2
cdr3_aa: CASTWTADGYTF
cdr3_nt: TGTGCCAGCACCTGGACAGCCGATGGCTACACCTTC